The rows below give T cell receptor beta chains drawn from one sample of a study of CD8+CD57+ T cells in acquired aplastic anemia. TCRdb re-derived calls from the reads in MiXCR, one entry per CDR3 protein. The sample consists of approximately 190,000 distinct CDR3 sequences, around 47% of them appearing once. The sample taken for sequencing was sorted CD4+, CD8+, or CD8+CD57+ T cells (not recorded which) from PBMCs. The receptors were sampled from a human donor with aplastic anemia. Each CDR3 is given with its conserved first and last residue. The D gene is left open where the match is weak. Size tells how often a clone was seen (once, few, many) or the class of an expanded clone, and some rows leave it out.

J gene: TRBJ2-2
V gene: TRBV20-1
D gene: -
clone size: -
CDR3 DNA: TGCAGTGCCCACCCACAAACGGGGGCCGGGGAGCTGTTTTTT
CDR3 protein: CSAHPQTGAGELFF

J gene: TRBJ1-5
V gene: TRBV19
D gene: TRBD1
clone size: -
CDR3 DNA: TGTGCCAGTAGTATAAGACAGGGTGGCAATCAGCCCCAGCATTTT
CDR3 protein: CASSIRQGGNQPQHF

J gene: TRBJ2-2
V gene: TRBV7-9
D gene: -
clone size: -
CDR3 DNA: TGTGCCAGCAGCTTGGCCTCCGGGGGGCAGGTGTTTTTT
CDR3 protein: CASSLASGGQVFF

J gene: TRBJ2-7
V gene: TRBV4-3
D gene: TRBD2
clone size: many
CDR3 DNA: TGCGCCAGCAGCCAAGACCGCGGGACTAGCGGACCCTACGAGCAGTACTTC
CDR3 protein: CASSQDRGTSGPYEQYF

J gene: TRBJ2-7
V gene: TRBV2
D gene: -
clone size: few
CDR3 DNA: TGTGCCAGCAGTGAACGACAGCTCTACGAGCAGTACTTC
CDR3 protein: CASSERQLYEQYF

J gene: TRBJ1-5
V gene: TRBV10-2
D gene: TRBD1
clone size: -
CDR3 DNA: TGCGCCAGCAGTGCGACAGGGGGCTTAAGCAATCAGCCCCAGCATTTT
CDR3 protein: CASSATGGLSNQPQHF

J gene: TRBJ2-7
V gene: TRBV5-6
D gene: -
clone size: -
CDR3 DNA: TGTGCCAGCAGCCCAACAGGTTTGTACGAGCAGTACTTC
CDR3 protein: CASSPTGLYEQYF

J gene: TRBJ2-5
V gene: TRBV7-9
D gene: -
clone size: -
CDR3 DNA: TGTGCCAGCAGCTTCCGGCAGAACCAAGAGACCCAGTACTTC
CDR3 protein: CASSFRQNQETQYF

J gene: TRBJ1-2
V gene: TRBV9
D gene: -
clone size: -
CDR3 DNA: TGTGCCAGCAGCGACTACTATGGCTACACCTTC
CDR3 protein: CASSDYYGYTF

J gene: TRBJ1-6
V gene: TRBV12-3/TRBV12-4
D gene: -
clone size: -
CDR3 DNA: TGTGCCAGCAGACTCAGGGGTTGGGATTCACCCCTCCACTTT
CDR3 protein: CASRLRGWDSPLHF

J gene: TRBJ2-5
V gene: TRBV10-3
D gene: -
clone size: once
CDR3 DNA: TGCGCCACCCGGGACACAGGGGGGGAGCAGTACTTC
CDR3 protein: CATRDTGGEQYF

J gene: TRBJ2-5
V gene: TRBV7-2
D gene: TRBD2
clone size: -
CDR3 DNA: TGTGCCAGCAGCTACCGGACTAGCGGGCAAGAGACCCAGTGCTTC
CDR3 protein: CASSYRTSGQETQCF

J gene: TRBJ2-7
V gene: TRBV24-1
D gene: TRBD2
clone size: few
CDR3 DNA: TGTGCTAGGTTTAGGGCTAGCGGGAGTTACGAGCAGTACTTC
CDR3 protein: CARFRASGSYEQYF

J gene: TRBJ1-5
V gene: TRBV7-6
D gene: -
clone size: -
CDR3 DNA: TGTGCCAGCAGCTTAGCACAGGGTGGTCAGCCCCAGCATTTT
CDR3 protein: CASSLAQGGQPQHF

J gene: TRBJ2-7
V gene: TRBV7-6
D gene: TRBD2
clone size: -
CDR3 DNA: TGTGCCAGCAGCTTAGACAGCGGGAGGGCCTACGAGCAGTACTTC
CDR3 protein: CASSLDSGRAYEQYF

J gene: TRBJ2-1
V gene: TRBV15
D gene: -
clone size: many
CDR3 DNA: TGTGCCACCAGCTATTTTGCCGCAAAAGAGCAGTTCTTC
CDR3 protein: CATSYFAAKEQFF

J gene: TRBJ1-2
V gene: TRBV4-3
D gene: -
clone size: -
CDR3 DNA: TGCGCCAGCAGCCAAGGGACAGCGAAGGGCTACACCTTC
CDR3 protein: CASSQGTAKGYTF

J gene: TRBJ2-5
V gene: TRBV9
D gene: -
clone size: many
CDR3 DNA: TGTGCCAGCAGCCCGGGGACTCGCCTAATCCAAGAGACCCAGTACTTC
CDR3 protein: CASSPGTRLIQETQYF

J gene: TRBJ1-3
V gene: TRBV2
D gene: -
clone size: -
CDR3 DNA: TGTGCCAGCAGAGGGACGGACTCTGGAAACACCATATACTTT
CDR3 protein: CASRGTDSGNTIYF

J gene: TRBJ1-2
V gene: TRBV19
D gene: -
clone size: few
CDR3 DNA: TGTGCCAGTAGTTCCCGAGGCGATGGCTACACCTTC
CDR3 protein: CASSSRGDGYTF

J gene: TRBJ2-3
V gene: TRBV2
D gene: TRBD2
clone size: many
CDR3 DNA: TGTGCCAGCAGGGAGACTAGCGGGAGGCCCACAGATACGCAGTATTTT
CDR3 protein: CASRETSGRPTDTQYF

J gene: TRBJ2-7
V gene: TRBV20-1
D gene: TRBD1
clone size: many
CDR3 DNA: TGCAGTGCTAGTAGCCGGGACAGGGGGCCGAAAGACGAGCAGTACTTC
CDR3 protein: CSASSRDRGPKDEQYF

J gene: TRBJ1-4
V gene: TRBV19
D gene: TRBD1
clone size: -
CDR3 DNA: TGTGCCAGTAGTACAGGGGGGCGGAAACTGTTTTTT
CDR3 protein: CASSTGGRKLFF

J gene: TRBJ1-5
V gene: TRBV5-8
D gene: TRBD1
clone size: -
CDR3 DNA: TGTGCCAGCTCCAGGGGGAACAATCAGCCCCAGCATTTT
CDR3 protein: CASSRGNNQPQHF

J gene: TRBJ2-7
V gene: TRBV5-8
D gene: -
clone size: -
CDR3 DNA: TGTGCCAGCAGCTTGGGGCTGCGGAACGACGAGCAGTACTTC
CDR3 protein: CASSLGLRNDEQYF

J gene: TRBJ2-7
V gene: TRBV15
D gene: TRBD1
clone size: once
CDR3 DNA: TGTGCCACCAGCCCCTCTCGGACAGGGGACTACGAGCAGTACTTC
CDR3 protein: CATSPSRTGDYEQYF

J gene: TRBJ1-2
V gene: TRBV5-1
D gene: TRBD1
clone size: many
CDR3 DNA: TGCGCCAGCAGCCTGCGGACAGGAACATATCGGGGAGGCTACACCTTC
CDR3 protein: CASSLRTGTYRGGYTF

J gene: TRBJ1-3
V gene: TRBV7-9
D gene: TRBD1
clone size: many
CDR3 DNA: TGTGCCAGCAGCCCCGGACAGGGAGACACCATATATTTT
CDR3 protein: CASSPGQGDTIYF

J gene: TRBJ1-2
V gene: TRBV4-1
D gene: -
clone size: -
CDR3 DNA: TGCGCCAGCAGTAATACGTATACTAACTATGGCTACACCTTC
CDR3 protein: CASSNTYTNYGYTF

J gene: TRBJ2-5
V gene: TRBV2
D gene: TRBD2
clone size: -
CDR3 DNA: TGTGCCAGCAAAGGACTAGCGGGGGGAGAGACCCAGTACTTC
CDR3 protein: CASKGLAGGETQYF

J gene: TRBJ2-2
V gene: TRBV20-1
D gene: TRBD2
clone size: many
CDR3 DNA: TGCAGTGCTAGAGACCAGAGGACTAGCGGGGGGTCCGGGGAGCTGTTTTTT
CDR3 protein: CSARDQRTSGGSGELFF

J gene: TRBJ1-6
V gene: TRBV2
D gene: TRBD1
clone size: few
CDR3 DNA: TGTGCCGGATCACTTAGACAGGGAGATAATTCACCCCTCCACTTT
CDR3 protein: CAGSLRQGDNSPLHF

J gene: TRBJ2-4
V gene: TRBV7-8
D gene: TRBD1
clone size: few
CDR3 DNA: TGTGCCAGCAGCTCCACATGGGCAGGGGGCATTCAGTACTTC
CDR3 protein: CASSSTWAGGIQYF

J gene: TRBJ1-4
V gene: TRBV2
D gene: -
clone size: -
CDR3 DNA: TGTGCCAGCAGTTCCACAGGGTGGCGACTGTTTTTT
CDR3 protein: CASSSTGWRLFF

J gene: TRBJ2-5
V gene: TRBV5-6
D gene: TRBD1
clone size: many
CDR3 DNA: TGTGCCAGCAGCTCAGGACAGGCAGGGGAGACCCAGTACTTC
CDR3 protein: CASSSGQAGETQYF

J gene: TRBJ1-2
V gene: TRBV20-1
D gene: TRBD1
clone size: many
CDR3 DNA: TGCAGTGCTAGGGAGGGGGCTGGGTATGGCTACACCTTC
CDR3 protein: CSAREGAGYGYTF